The sample holds a few counts of the clone carrying this TCR beta chain. Combining a sample-barcoded 5' primer with a J-beta primer mix, a second PCR ran for about 6 to 12 cycles. TCRdb itself ran the 5' RACE reads through MiXCR, one entry per CDR3 protein. The sample has over 600,000 distinct CDR3 sequences, roughly 50% seen once. This specimen belongs to a study of blood T cells in healthy people across ages. The CDR3 extends over 15 amino acids. V was trimmed by 1 base and J by 7 bases, leaving 14 bases between them. The specimen sequenced was blood. The clonotype was recovered from a man aged 35 to 55 in good health. The chain recombines TRBV12-3 or TRBV12-4 with TRBJ2-1; D not resolved. CDR3 DNA sequence: TGTGCCAGCAGTTTAGTGGCCAGGACCCGGAATGAGCAGTTCTTC. It codes for CASSLVARTRNEQFF.